This TCR beta chain derives from a study of blood T cell repertoires in COVID-19. Turning to the study itself: The study drew acute and convalescent COVID-19 samples from the United States, Italy and Spain. From T cells, B-cell-depleted T cells, or PBMCs came the material, which was cDNA or gDNA.

The CDR3 extends over 13 amino acids. With 3 bases removed from V and 1 base from J, the gap between germline ends came to 7 bases. Germline CDR1 and CDR2: SEHNR and FQNEAQ (reference sequence). Original analysis: Estimates of nucleated cell counts were drawn from the amplification of reference gene primers. Profiling relied on immunoSEQ multiplex PCR, and the TCRdb table lists in-frame clones only, not all of them. The V and J calls and clone size are taken from that table; D and trimming were inferred from the DNA. This table holds about 230,000 clones, 83% found once. The sample taken for sequencing was peripheral blood. The receptor comes from an older woman with active or convalescent COVID-19. V is TRBV7-9 and J is TRBJ2-7, with D possibly being TRBD1 (5 bases). The CDR3 bases are TGTGCCAGCAGCTTGTCAGGGTCCTACGAGCAGTACTTC. It encodes CASSLSGSYEQYF.